These 21 T cell receptor beta chains came from one sample sequenced in a study of CD8+ T cells in alopecia areata. It was cDNA, reverse transcribed from extracted RNA, that served as the sequencing template. TCRdb's table, derived via immunoSEQ multiplex PCR, lists solely in-frame clones and lacks some. The data hold around 210,000 clones, with more than 55% observed a single time. Sequencing input: CD8+ T cells sorted from blood. These receptors originate from a human donor in good health.

The V gene is TRBV5-1, the J gene TRBJ1-2; the D gene is possibly TRBD1 (6 bases). Germline V gene sequence: CDR1 SGHRS, CDR2 YFSETQ. Trimming removed 1 base from V and 4 bases from J, with 14 bases in between. CDR3 length: 15 amino acids. The CDR3: CASSLSMQGSYGYTF. CDR3 nucleotides: TGCGCCAGCAGCTTGAGTATGCAGGGGTCCTATGGCTACACCTTC. Full variable domain (remainder filled in from reference TRBV5-1 and TRBJ1-2): KAGVTQTPRYLIKTRGQQVTLSCSPISGHRSVSWYQQTPGQGLQFLFEYFSETQRNKGNFPGRFSGRQFSNSRSEMNVSTLELGDSALYLCASSLSMQGSYGYTFGSGTRLTVV.

This clone showed up just a few times. The rearrangement joins TRBV7-9 to TRBJ2-3; D is undetermined. V was clipped by 5 bases and J by 8 bases, with 11 bases between them. This CDR3 spans 12 amino acids. Germline V gene data show CDR1 as SEHNR and CDR2 as FQNEAQ (reference sequence). The CDR3 DNA follows: TGTGCCAGCAGCCTCGACTTGGTTACGCAGTATTTT. Its translation: CASSLDLVTQYF.

J is TRBJ1-1 and V is TRBV4-1; D is undetermined. Per germline, CDR1 MGHRA and CDR2 YSYEKL. V was clipped by 5 bases and J by 2 bases, with 9 bases between them. The CDR3 has 13 residues. The CDR3 bases are TGCGCCAGCAGCAATAGCCCTAACACTGAAGCTTTCTTT. It specifies CASSNSPNTEAFF.

DNA of the CDR3: TGTGCCGGGACCAGGGGGATGAACACTGAAGCTTTCTTT. The encoded protein is CAGTRGMNTEAFF. The chain has TRBV30 and TRBJ1-1; 7 bases are shared with TRBD1. Germline V gives CDR1 GTSNPN, CDR2 SVGIG (reference sequence). Trimming at V came to 8 bases and at J to 0 bases, leaving 6 bases not matched to a gene. CDR3 length: 13 residues. The whole variable domain, filled in from reference TRBV30 and TRBJ1-1, reads SQTIHQWPATLVQPVGSPLSLECTVEGTSNPNLYWYRQAAGRGLQLLFYSVGIGQISSEVPQNLSASRPQDRQFILSSKKLLLSDSGFYLCAGTRGMNTEAFFGQGTRLTVV.

This clone was recorded only once. This chain links TRBV5-1 with TRBJ2-3; the D call may be TRBD1 or TRBD2 (6 bases each). CDR1 is SGHRS, CDR2 YFSETQ, per germline. This CDR3 spans 14 amino acids. Trimming cost V 4 bases and J 6 bases, with 15 bases left between them. DNA of the CDR3: TGCGCCAGCAGCCCCCTGGGGGGACACGATACGCAGTATTTT. It codes for CASSPLGGHDTQYF.

This clone was observed a single time. The chain has TRBV4-1 and TRBJ2-7, with a tentative D call TRBD1 (5 bases). V was trimmed by 4 bases and J by 4 bases, leaving 11 bases between them. Germline V lookup: CDR1 MGHRA, CDR2 YSYEKL. This CDR3 is built from 13 residues. CDR3 loop: CASSPQPGYEQYF. The CDR3 region has the DNA TGCGCCAGCAGCCCTCAGCCAGGGTACGAGCAGTACTTC.

The chain recombines TRBV5-6 with TRBJ1-2; D might be TRBD1 (5 bases). Germline loops: CDR1 SGHDT, CDR2 YYEEEE. V shed 1 base and J shed 10 bases, with 17 bases lying between them. The CDR3 loop spans 14 amino acids. The CDR3 region is CASSLYATAHDYTF. CDR3 bases: TGTGCCAGCAGCTTGTACGCGACAGCGCATGACTACACCTTC.

The genes are TRBV5-4 and TRBJ2-4, with 9 nucleotides matching TRBD1. CDR3 length: 16 residues. The germline V gene encodes CDR1 SGHNT and CDR2 YYREEE (reference sequence). V was pared by 4 bases and J by 2 bases, with 7 bases of the junction left unmatched. The CDR3 region is CASSLTGGATKNIQYF. CDR3 nucleotide sequence: TGTGCCAGCAGCCTCACAGGGGGCGCCACCAAAAACATTCAGTACTTC.

The chain has TRBV19 and TRBJ1-2; D is perhaps TRBD1 (5 bases). Germline values: CDR1 LNHDA, CDR2 SQIVND (reference sequence). V was trimmed by 4 bases and J by 0 bases, leaving 9 bases between them. The CDR3 loop spans 14 amino acids. The CDR3: CASSTDSTNYGYTF. DNA for the CDR3: TGTGCCAGTAGTACCGACAGTACTAACTATGGCTACACCTTC.

V and J are TRBV5-4 and TRBJ2-5; 12 bases are shared with TRBD2. CDR1 SGHNT and CDR2 YYREEE come from the germline V gene (reference sequence). The CDR3 totals 15 residues. The trim removed 4 bases at V and 9 bases at J, leaving 10 bases unmatched. CDR3 DNA sequence: TGTGCCAGCAGCCGGACTAGCGGGGCTCCCGGGGCCCAGTACTTC. It yields the protein CASSRTSGAPGAQYF.

This clone has more than one count but fewer than ten. J is TRBJ1-6 and V is TRBV23-1, with 7 bases fitting TRBD1. Being an ORF, TRBV23-1 has a function that is uncertain. The CDR3 length is 15 residues. With 0 bases clipped from V and 8 bases from J, the junction kept 4 bases outside the gene matches. The CDR3 loop is CASSQSNTGDSPLHF. The CDR3 DNA reads as TGCGCCAGCAGTCAATCGAACACAGGGGATTCACCCCTCCACTTT.

The chain employs TRBV6-1 and TRBJ2-3; D is unclear. Trimming took off 6 bases at V and 5 bases at J, with 18 bases between the two ends. Germline V lookup: CDR1 MNHNS, CDR2 SASEGT. CDR3 size: 15 residues. The CDR3 region has the DNA TGTGCCAGCAGCCTGTGGGCCCCAAAGGGAGATACGCAGTATTTT. It codes for CASSLWAPKGDTQYF.

This clone was picked up a small number of times. At the DNA level, this CDR3 is encoded by other sequences in the same sample as well. CDR3 residues: CSASGGNEQFF. The CDR3, as DNA: TGCAGCGCATCGGGGGGCAATGAGCAGTTCTTC. The rearrangement links TRBV29-1 to TRBJ2-1; the match to TRBD2 covers 7 bases. V shed 7 bases and J 6 bases; nucleotides not matched to a gene: 3. The CDR3 length is 11 residues. CDR1 is SQVTM, CDR2 ANQGSEA, per germline.

This chain uses TRBV7-9 with TRBJ2-3, with 8 bases lining up with TRBD1. V lost 5 bases to trimming and J lost 6 bases; unmatched junction nucleotides: 10. From germline, CDR1 is SEHNR and CDR2 FQNEAQ (reference sequence). This CDR3 is built from 15 residues. This CDR3 reads CASSPARGLGDTQYF. CDR3 sequence (DNA): TGTGCCAGCAGCCCAGCCAGGGGGCTAGGCGATACGCAGTATTTT.

Comment on this clone: Different DNA sequences within this sample yield the same CDR3. The V gene is TRBV7-9, the J gene TRBJ1-1; D not resolved. CDR3 length: 13 residues. The V gene lost 1 base and the J gene lost 1 base, with 4 bases spanning the gap. Looked up from germline, CDR1 is SEHNR and CDR2 is FQNEAQ (reference sequence). This CDR3 is CASSLVENTEAFF. The CDR3 DNA is TGTGCCAGCAGCTTAGTTGAGAACACTGAAGCTTTCTTT.

V usage is TRBV11-2 and J usage is TRBJ1-2; no reliable D call. This CDR3 has 12 amino acids. The germline gives CDR1 SGHAT, CDR2 FQNNGV. V was trimmed by 8 bases and J by 4 bases, leaving 11 bases between them. CDR3 amino acids: CASGYGGYGYTF. The CDR3 nucleotides read TGTGCCAGCGGTTATGGTGGCTATGGCTACACCTTC.

The rearrangement uses TRBV4-1 and TRBJ1-2, with a possible D match to TRBD1 (5 bases). Germline V gene sequence: CDR1 MGHRA, CDR2 YSYEKL. The CDR3 is made up of 14 amino acids. V shed 4 bases and J shed 5 bases, with 14 bases lying between them. For the CDR3, the DNA is TGCGCCAGCAGCCGCAAGGACAAAAGATATGGCTACACCTTC. Its protein product is CASSRKDKRYGYTF.

The chain employs TRBV5-4 and TRBJ2-5; 14 nucleotides match TRBD2. CDR1 and CDR2 (germline): SGHNT, YYREEE (reference sequence). The trim removed 4 bases at V and 10 bases at J, leaving 9 bases unmatched. The CDR3 is made up of 15 amino acids. This chain's CDR3 is CASSLGTSGGEGQYF. In DNA, the CDR3 is TGTGCCAGCAGCCTTGGGACTAGCGGGGGAGAAGGCCAGTACTTC. The variable domain in full, with the rest retrieved from reference TRBV5-4 and TRBJ2-5, is ETGVTQSPTHLIKTRGQQVTLRCSSQSGHNTVSWYQQALGQGPQFIFQYYREEENGRGNFPPRFSGLQFPNYSSELNVNALELDDSALYLCASSLGTSGGEGQYFGPGTRLLVL.

The V gene is TRBV30, the J gene TRBJ2-1; no definite D call. The CDR3 consists of 13 residues. The germline V gene has CDR1 GTSNPN and CDR2 SVGIG (reference sequence). V lost 3 bases and J 5 bases, leaving 11 bases between the germline ends. CDR3 residues: CAWSWGFDNEQFF. CDR3 in DNA: TGTGCCTGGAGCTGGGGTTTTGACAATGAGCAGTTCTTC.

The chain recombines TRBV29-1 with TRBJ2-1; unclear D gene. The germline V gene has CDR1 SQVTM and CDR2 ANQGSEA. Trimming took off 7 bases at V and 5 bases at J, with 9 bases between the two ends. The CDR3 spans 11 residues. Here the CDR3 DNA reads TGCAGCGGCCGCAGAGACAATGAGCAGTTCTTC. Protein sequence: CSGRRDNEQFF.

The chain links TRBV27 to TRBJ1-2; 8 nucleotides match TRBD1. The CDR3 spans 13 residues. The V and J ends lost 5 bases and 8 bases, in that order; junction bases with no gene match: 7. Germline V gene lookup returns CDR1 MNHEY and CDR2 SMNVEV (reference sequence). The CDR3 DNA sequence: TGTGCCAGCAGTCCGGGACAGGCGGTCGGCTACACCTTC. This encodes CASSPGQAVGYTF.